Below, 32 T cell receptor beta chains from the same sample are listed, as sequenced in a study of shared clonotypes between healthy human individuals. As defined, naive CD8 cells were CD45RO-negative and positively selected for CCR7, with terminally differentiated effector memory CD45RA+ cells excluded. TCRdb keeps only in-frame clones here, not all; method: immunoSEQ multiplex PCR. The profile covers about 2.1 million clones, with around 95% appearing a single time and approximately 1.6% taken by the ten largest. Specimen: naive CD8+ T cells from PBMCs. The source is a man younger than 30 in good health. Some clones in this sample may be carry-over from other donors' samples.

This clone appeared a few times. The chain couples TRBV7-9 to TRBJ1-1; D not certain. There are 16 residues in the CDR3. Deletions cut 4 bases from V and 1 base from J, with 16 bases between. Germline lookup yields CDR1 SEHNR and CDR2 FQNEAQ (reference sequence). The CDR3 reads CASSSQRSGRNTEAFF. CDR3 sequence (DNA): TGTGCCAGCAGCTCCCAAAGGTCCGGCAGGAACACTGAAGCTTTCTTT.

This rearrangement joins TRBV28 to TRBJ2-1, with 10 bases aligning to TRBD2. Trimming at V came to 2 bases and at J to 6 bases, leaving 4 bases not matched to a gene. CDR3 length equals 15 residues. Germline V gene lookup returns CDR1 MDHEN and CDR2 SYDVKM. Here the CDR3 DNA reads TGTGCCAGCAGTTTAACCCAGCGGGAGGGCAATGAGCAGTTCTTC. Amino acids: CASSLTQREGNEQFF.

The V call is TRBV28, the J call TRBJ1-1; D possibly corresponds to TRBD1 (5 bases). The CDR3 runs 18 residues. Trimming pared 2 bases from V and 5 bases from J, leaving 24 bases between. Germline V gene sequence: CDR1 MDHEN, CDR2 SYDVKM. Written as DNA, the CDR3 is TGTGCCAGCAGTTTAAGTATAGGGGCCGAAGCCCCCGATACTGAAGCTTTCTTT. As protein: CASSLSIGAEAPDTEAFF. Full variable domain (outside the CDR3, taken from reference TRBV28 and TRBJ1-1): DVKVTQSSRYLVKRTGEKVFLECVQDMDHENMFWYRQDPGLGLRLIYFSYDVKMKEKGDIPEGYSVSREKKERFSLILESASTNQTSMYLCASSLSIGAEAPDTEAFFGQGTRLTVV.

A word on this clone: This same CDR3 is encoded by further DNA sequences in the sample. CDR3 sequence: CASSPAGGEVYNEQFF. For the CDR3, the DNA is TGTGCCAGCAGTCCCGCCGGGGGGGAAGTCTACAATGAGCAGTTCTTC. The chain combines TRBV27 with TRBJ2-1; 8 nucleotides agree with TRBD2. CDR1 MNHEY and CDR2 SMNVEV come from the germline V gene (reference sequence). The CDR3 is 16 amino acids. Unmatched junction bases numbered 9, after V lost 5 bases and J lost 3 bases.

The chain joins TRBV6-6 to TRBJ2-5; D gene unclear. The DNA end is a closer match to TRBJ2-7, so the J assignment may be wrong. CDR1 is MNHNY and CDR2 is SVGAGI in the germline V gene (reference sequence). The CDR3 length is 14 residues. The CDR3 DNA reads as TGTGCCAGCAGTTACTCTATCTCGGACTACGAGCAGTACTTC. Residues: CASSYSISDYEQYF.

The chain links TRBV27 to TRBJ2-1; D assignment may be TRBD1 or TRBD2 (5 bases each). The CDR3 consists of 16 residues. Germline CDR1 MNHEY, CDR2 SMNVEV (reference sequence). Trimming left V 5 bases short and J 4 bases short, with 18 bases between. CDR3 nucleotide sequence: TGTGCCAGCAGTCCCTACGCGGCCTGGGGGTACAATGAGCAGTTCTTC. Protein product: CASSPYAAWGYNEQFF.

The chain carries TRBV27 and TRBJ2-7; D perhaps matches TRBD1 (7 bases). This CDR3 region has 13 residues. CDR1 and CDR2 (germline): MNHEY, SMNVEV (reference sequence). V was clipped by 4 bases and J by 6 bases, with 13 bases between them. This CDR3 reads CASSSRGVGEQYF. DNA of the CDR3: TGTGCCAGCAGTTCCAGGGGGGTGGGCGAGCAGTACTTC.

The chain joins TRBV27 to TRBJ2-7; D is unresolved. The V and J ends lost 5 bases and 2 bases respectively, with 16 bases between them. The CDR3 is 15 amino acids. Germline assignment: CDR1 MNHEY and CDR2 SMNVEV (reference sequence). CDR3 coding DNA: TGTGCCAGCAGTAACTCGGCCTATAGCCCCTACGAGCAGTACTTC. This gives the protein CASSNSAYSPYEQYF.

CDR3 sequence: CASRGPSVVHTF. The CDR3 bases are TGTGCCAGCAGAGGACCCTCCGTCGTTCACACCTTC. This chain uses TRBV19 with TRBJ1-2; no definite D call. Deletions cut 9 bases from V and 12 bases from J, with 20 bases between. Germline assignment: CDR1 LNHDA and CDR2 SQIVND (reference sequence). This CDR3 comprises 12 residues.

The chain carries TRBV7-9 and TRBJ2-1; D uncertain. Trimming removed 2 bases at V and 7 bases at J, with 3 bases between. Germline CDR1 SEHNR, CDR2 FQNEAQ (reference sequence). This CDR3 spans 11 amino acids. This chain's CDR3 is CASSLQNEQFF. In nucleotides, the CDR3 is TGTGCCAGCAGCTTACAAAATGAGCAGTTCTTC.

The rearrangement joins TRBV7-8 to TRBJ1-1; perhaps TRBD1 as D (5 bases). Per the germline V gene, CDR1 is SGHVS and CDR2 is FQNEAQ. CDR3 length equals 15 residues. V lost 5 bases, J lost 3 bases, and 16 bases lay in between. The CDR3 here is CASSVDGGEDTEAFF. The CDR3 region has the DNA TGTGCCAGCAGCGTGGACGGGGGGGAGGACACTGAAGCTTTCTTT.

This sequence joins TRBV10-3 and TRBJ2-1; 12 positions match TRBD2. The CDR3 has 16 residues. Germline V gene data show CDR1 as ENHRY and CDR2 as SYGVKD. V shed 4 bases and J 8 bases; nucleotides not matched to a gene: 9. Here the CDR3 DNA reads TGTGCCATCAGTGGGGCTAGCGGGAGGGCAGGGGATGAGCAGTTCTTC. Amino acids: CAISGASGRAGDEQFF.

The chain employs TRBV7-6 and TRBJ1-5, with TRBD1 as a possible D gene (5 bases). This CDR3 spans 17 amino acids. The germline V gene has CDR1 SGHVS and CDR2 FNYEAQ. Trimming took off 5 bases at V and 9 bases at J, with 26 bases between the two ends. The CDR3 sequence: CASSRHPGPYSTAPQHF. The CDR3 region has the DNA TGTGCCAGCAGCCGTCATCCGGGACCCTACTCGACGGCGCCCCAGCATTTT.

Concerning this clone: The identical CDR3 is also encoded by other nucleotide sequences in the sample. This chain links TRBV27 with TRBJ1-1; D ambiguous. V lost 3 bases and J 1 base, leaving 6 bases between the germline ends. This CDR3 has 13 residues. Germline V gives CDR1 MNHEY, CDR2 SMNVEV (reference sequence). This chain's CDR3 is CASSFTPNTEAFF. Here the CDR3 DNA reads TGTGCCAGCAGTTTCACCCCGAACACTGAAGCTTTCTTT.

This chain links TRBV27 with TRBJ1-3; D is ambiguous. The V gene's germline CDR1 is MNHEY and CDR2 SMNVEV (reference sequence). V was cut by 2 bases and J by 3 bases, with 8 bases left in between. The CDR3 has 14 residues. The CDR3, as DNA: TGTGCCAGCAGTTTACAGCCTAATGGAAACACCATATATTTT. This sequence encodes CASSLQPNGNTIYF.

The rearrangement links TRBV7-2 to TRBJ1-3; no firm D call. V was trimmed by 3 bases and J by 4 bases, leaving 4 bases between them. In germline, CDR1 is SGHTA, CDR2 FQGNSA. This CDR3 comprises 12 residues. The CDR3 is CASSLGGNTIYF. The CDR3 DNA follows: TGTGCCAGCAGCTTGGGGGGAAACACCATATATTTT.

This chain uses TRBV28 with TRBJ2-6; possibly TRBD1 or TRBD2 for D (5 bases each). This CDR3 region has 16 residues. Germline CDR1 MDHEN, CDR2 SYDVKM. Trimming took 6 bases from V and 0 from J, leaving 12 bases between them. CDR3 nucleotide sequence: TGTGCCAGCAGAGAGGGGCCTCCCTCTGGGGCCAACGTCCTGACTTTC. Encoded protein: CASREGPPSGANVLTF.

Concerning this clone: The sample holds other DNA sequences that translate to the same CDR3. V and J are TRBV27 and TRBJ2-1; D gene uncertain. The CDR3 sequence is 15 residues long. Between the trimmed V and J ends, which lost 2 bases and 0 bases, there was a span of 8 bases. Germline assignment: CDR1 MNHEY and CDR2 SMNVEV (reference sequence). The chain's CDR3 is CASSLGPSSYNEQFF. The CDR3 nucleotides read TGTGCCAGCAGTTTAGGCCCCTCCTCCTACAATGAGCAGTTCTTC.

The rearrangement uses TRBV5-5 and TRBJ2-7; no clear D. Germline assignment: CDR1 SGHKS and CDR2 YYEKEE (reference sequence). The V gene lost 3 bases and the J gene lost 4 bases, with 14 bases spanning the gap. The CDR3 covers 14 residues. The CDR3 nucleotides read TGTGCCAGCAGCTCCTCAGGATACGGGTACGAGCAGTACTTC. Translation gives CASSSSGYGYEQYF.

The chain joins TRBV20-1 to TRBJ2-7; D is ambiguous. CDR1 is DFQATT, CDR2 SNEGSKA, per germline (reference sequence). This CDR3 comprises 11 residues. Trimming left V 3 bases short and J 4 bases short, with 7 bases between. CDR3 bases: TGCAGTGCTAGTCAACAGTACGAGCAGTACTTC. It specifies CSASQQYEQYF.

This chain links TRBV4-1 with TRBJ2-5, with a weak D call TRBD2 (6 bases). The CDR3 is 14 residues long. Germline V gene sequence: CDR1 MGHRA, CDR2 YSYEKL. Between the trimmed V and J ends, which lost 3 bases and 1 base, there was a span of 9 bases. CDR3 nucleotides: TGCGCCAGCAGCCAGAGGACTACCCAAGAGACCCAGTACTTC. Encoded protein: CASSQRTTQETQYF.

This clone came up once. The sample contains more than one DNA sequence encoding this CDR3. V and J are TRBV19 and TRBJ2-3, with 7 bases lining up with TRBD2. The CDR3 totals 15 residues. Germline loops: CDR1 LNHDA, CDR2 SQIVND (reference sequence). V lost 3 bases to trimming and J lost 5 bases; unmatched junction nucleotides: 8. In DNA, the CDR3 is TGTGCCAGTAGTATTCGGGGGAGGGCCGGAGATACGCAGTATTTT. This encodes CASSIRGRAGDTQYF.

Only one count was recorded for this clone. This may come from a read error, since a much larger clone is one base off. In the same sample, other DNA sequences code for this CDR3. The chain links TRBV7-9 to TRBJ1-5; D call uncertain. The CDR3 runs 12 residues. Germline CDR1 and CDR2: SEHNR and FQNEAQ (reference sequence). Trimming took 1 base from V and 7 from J, leaving 5 bases between them. The CDR3 reads CASSLGGQPQHF. The CDR3 nucleotides are TGTGCCAGCAGCTTAGGTGGACAGCCCCAGCATTTT. Filled out from reference TRBV7-9 and TRBJ1-5, the complete variable domain reads DTGVSQNPRHKITKRGQNVTFRCDPISEHNRLYWYRQTLGQGPEFLTYFQNEAQLEKSRLLSDRFSAERPKGSFSTLEIQRTEQGDSAMYLCASSLGGQPQHFGDGTRLSIL.

Regarding this clone: At the DNA level, this CDR3 is encoded by other sequences in the same sample as well. The V call is TRBV7-9, the J call TRBJ2-7; D unclear. The CDR3 totals 15 residues. Trimming cost V 1 base and J 2 bases, with 12 bases left between them. Germline V gene sequence: CDR1 SEHNR, CDR2 FQNEAQ (reference sequence). For the CDR3, the DNA is TGTGCCAGCAGCTTAGAAGCGAGTGGAGCCTACGAGCAGTACTTC. It encodes CASSLEASGAYEQYF.

V gene TRBV27 combines with J gene TRBJ1-5; TRBD1 matches 7 bases. CDR3 length: 17 amino acids. Germline lookup yields CDR1 MNHEY and CDR2 SMNVEV (reference sequence). The V and J ends lost 0 bases and 2 bases, in that order; junction bases with no gene match: 7. CDR3 loop: CASSLSGVTGGNQPQHF. CDR3 coding DNA: TGTGCCAGCAGTTTATCAGGAGTAACAGGGGGCAATCAGCCCCAGCATTTT.

The chain joins TRBV4-1 to TRBJ2-7, with 8 bases aligning to TRBD2. There are 14 residues in the CDR3. The germline V gene has CDR1 MGHRA and CDR2 YSYEKL. V lost 3 bases, J lost 0 bases, and 1 base stayed unmatched. CDR3: CASSHSGGSYEQYF. DNA of the CDR3: TGCGCCAGCAGCCACAGCGGGGGCTCCTACGAGCAGTACTTC.

The rearrangement links TRBV28 to TRBJ2-3; 7 bases fit TRBD2. Germline V gives CDR1 MDHEN, CDR2 SYDVKM. Trimming removed 6 bases from V and 2 bases from J; junction bases left unmatched: 2. There are 13 residues in the CDR3. This CDR3 reads CASRGTTTDTQYF. Written as DNA, the CDR3 is TGTGCCAGCAGGGGGACTACCACAGATACGCAGTATTTT.

This chain links TRBV19 with TRBJ2-7; tentatively, D is TRBD1 (5 bases). The V end was cut by 5 bases, the J end by 3 bases, with 17 bases between. The germline V gene has CDR1 LNHDA and CDR2 SQIVND (reference sequence). The CDR3 contains 15 residues. The CDR3 sequence is CASSPRLGDSYEQYF. CDR3 nucleotide sequence: TGTGCCAGTAGTCCCCGTCTAGGAGACAGCTACGAGCAGTACTTC.

The chain is built from TRBV28 and TRBJ1-2; tentative D call: TRBD1 (6 bases). From germline, CDR1 is MDHEN and CDR2 SYDVKM. V was trimmed by 10 bases and J by 5 bases, leaving 20 bases between them. The CDR3 runs to 14 residues. CDR3 nucleotide sequence: TGTGCCACCACCGAGGTCCGGACAGAGTATGGCTACACCTTC. Protein product: CATTEVRTEYGYTF.

This chain connects TRBV7-9 to TRBJ1-1; 10 bases are a match to TRBD1. Per germline, CDR1 SEHNR and CDR2 FQNEAQ (reference sequence). The V segment lost 4 bases and the J segment 4 bases; nucleotides outside the gene matches: 3. The CDR3 contains 14 residues. The CDR3 region is CASSSGQGSTEAFF. The DNA for the CDR3 is TGTGCCAGCAGCTCGGGACAGGGGAGCACTGAAGCTTTCTTT.

There are a few counts of this clone. The V gene is TRBV9, the J gene TRBJ2-2; D ambiguous. Germline V lookup: CDR1 SGDLS, CDR2 YYNGEE. Trimming took 2 bases from V and 6 from J, leaving 11 bases between them. The CDR3 length is 14 residues. Here the CDR3 reads CASSVFGSAGELFF. The CDR3 DNA reads TGTGCCAGCAGCGTTTTCGGTTCGGCCGGGGAGCTGTTTTTT.

The chain uses TRBV11-2 and TRBJ2-7; 7 bases line up with TRBD1. After removal of 7 bases from V and 2 bases from J, the junction contained 11 bases not matched to a gene. CDR1 and CDR2 (germline): SGHAT, FQNNGV. The CDR3 extends over 15 amino acids. The chain's CDR3 is CASNNRGPFAYEQYF. CDR3 coding DNA: TGTGCCAGCAACAACAGGGGCCCCTTCGCCTACGAGCAGTACTTC.